Sequencing of this T cell receptor beta chain was carried out in a study of control samples from healthy donors and cancer patients. The method was immunoSEQ multiplex PCR; TCRdb's version includes in-frame clones alone and lacks a portion of them. In the table there are some 96,000 clones, roughly 93% of which are singletons. The sequencing sample was made of blood. The TCR sequence derives from a man aged 18 to 30 in good health.

In nucleotides, the CDR3 is TGCGCCAGCAGTCCTCTTGGGGACAGGGGGGACACTGAAGCTTTCTTT. Translating it yields CASSPLGDRGDTEAFF. The rearrangement joins TRBV23-1 to TRBJ1-1, with 11 bases that match TRBD1. TRBV23-1 qualifies as an ORF whose function is uncertain. The CDR3 runs to 16 residues. V was pared by 4 bases and J by 3 bases, with 7 bases of the junction left unmatched.